The source of this TCR beta chain is a study of control samples from healthy donors and cancer patients. Sequenced by immunoSEQ multiplex PCR; TCRdb stores in-frame clones only, minus some. The data show 150,000 to 200,000 clones, around 89% seen once. V shed 3 bases, J shed 8 bases, and the junction held 6 bases outside the gene matches. Germline assignment: CDR1 SQVTM and CDR2 ANQGSEA. This CDR3 spans 13 amino acids. This chain uses TRBV29-1 with TRBJ1-4; the match to TRBD1 covers 7 bases. The sequence was collected from a woman in her 50s in good health. The sample consisted of blood. CDR3: CSVETGNGEKLFF. DNA for the CDR3: TGCAGCGTTGAGACAGGGAATGGGGAAAAACTGTTTTTT.